One sample yielded the 13 T cell receptor beta chains listed below, sequenced in a study of lymphopenia after photon versus proton radiotherapy. Here immunoSEQ multiplex PCR was the method, and the copy in TCRdb shows in-frame clones only, minus some. The sample carries more than 50,000 clones, 80% to 90% recorded once. The sample was peripheral blood, taken from a patient treated with photon-based radiotherapy. Receptor source: a man aged 50 to 59 with gastric cancer.

This chain connects TRBV28 to TRBJ2-1; 10 nucleotides match TRBD2. CDR1 is MDHEN, CDR2 SYDVKM, per germline. There are 15 residues in the CDR3. With V trimmed by 6 bases and J by 6 bases, 8 bases remained unmatched. CDR3 nucleotide sequence: TGTGCCAGCAGCCTAGCCCAGCGGGAGGGCAATGAGCAGTTCTTC. Its protein product is CASSLAQREGNEQFF.

The rearrangement links TRBV11-2 to TRBJ2-1, with TRBD2 identical over 8 bases. CDR1 is SGHAT and CDR2 is FQNNGV in the germline V gene. CDR3 length: 14 amino acids. The ends lost 3 bases at V and 15 bases at J; junction bases unmatched: 13. The DNA for the CDR3 is TGTGCCAGCAGCTTGTCAGCGGGAGACTCGTCGCGGTTCTTC. Translation: CASSLSAGDSSRFF. The whole variable domain, remainder taken from reference TRBV11-2 and TRBJ2-1, is EAGVAQSPRYKIIEKRQSVAFWCNPISGHATLYWYQQILGQGPKLLIQFQNNGVVDDSQLPKDRFSAERLKGVDSTLKIQPAKLEDSAVYLCASSLSAGDSSRFFGPGTRLTVL.

This sequence joins TRBV28 and TRBJ2-7; 7 bases are a match to TRBD1. Losses at the gene ends were 3 bases for V and 3 bases for J; bases not matched to a gene: 8. Germline CDR1 reads MDHEN; CDR2 reads SYDVKM. This CDR3 contains 15 residues. CDR3 region: CASSFLDRASYEQYF. The CDR3 coding sequence is TGTGCCAGCAGTTTTCTCGACAGGGCGAGCTACGAGCAGTACTTC.

The chain combines TRBV9 with TRBJ1-5, with 7 bases matching TRBD1. The CDR3 loop spans 15 amino acids. The V and J ends lost 2 bases and 5 bases, in that order; junction bases with no gene match: 7. The germline gives CDR1 SGDLS, CDR2 YYNGEE. Written as DNA, the CDR3 is TGTGCCAGCAGCGTTTCGACAGGGCCCTATCAGCCCCAGCATTTT. This translates into CASSVSTGPYQPQHF.

The rearrangement uses TRBV27 and TRBJ2-1; TRBD2 agrees at 10 bases. This CDR3 has 16 amino acids. V dropped 1 base and J dropped 6; count of bases not matched to a gene: 6. Germline loops: CDR1 MNHEY, CDR2 SMNVEV (reference sequence). This CDR3 is CASSLLASGSGNEQFF. The CDR3 bases are TGTGCCAGCAGTTTATTGGCTAGCGGGAGTGGCAATGAGCAGTTCTTC.

The rearrangement uses TRBV11-2 and TRBJ2-7; a weak D match, TRBD2 (6 bases). Germline V CDR1 and CDR2: SGHAT, FQNNGV. There are 14 residues in the CDR3. V shed 1 base and J shed 3 bases, with 10 bases lying between them. The CDR3 nucleotides read TGTGCCAGCAGCTTAGTAGGCGGGGTCTACGAGCAGTACTTC. This sequence encodes CASSLVGGVYEQYF.

The genes are TRBV25-1 and TRBJ2-7; tentatively, D is TRBD2 (6 bases). Germline CDR1 and CDR2: MGHDK and SYGVNS. V dropped 4 bases and J dropped 2 bases, with 12 bases sitting between them. This CDR3 has 14 amino acids. The CDR3 spells CASSGHGSPYEQYF. The CDR3 DNA sequence: TGTGCCAGCAGTGGGCACGGGAGCCCCTACGAGCAGTACTTC.

This clone was recorded once. This sequence joins TRBV29-1 and TRBJ2-1; no reliable D call. V was shortened by 3 bases and J by 5 bases, with 11 bases between the two germline ends. Germline lookup yields CDR1 SQVTM and CDR2 ANQGSEA. The CDR3 is 13 amino acids. The CDR3 loop is CSVDPGPDNEQFF. In nucleotides, the CDR3 is TGCAGCGTTGATCCCGGACCCGACAATGAGCAGTTCTTC.

A note on this clone: Sequence at one end of the junction differs from germline and may be a read error. This chain links TRBV4-2 with TRBJ1-2, with D maybe TRBD1 (5 bases). The CDR3 extends over 15 amino acids. Germline-derived CDR1 and CDR2 are LGHNA and YNFKEQ. Written as DNA, the CDR3 is TGTGCCAGCAGCAAAGAGACAGAGGCCTACTATGGCTACACCTTC. Amino acids: CASSKETEAYYGYTF.

This chain joins TRBV30 and TRBJ1-6; no clear D gene. The CDR3 spans 15 residues. Trimming removed 2 bases at V and 10 bases at J, with 18 bases between. Per the germline V gene, CDR1 is GTSNPN and CDR2 is SVGIG (reference sequence). The CDR3 spells CAWSRAPGAKSPLHF. CDR3 nucleotides: TGTGCCTGGAGTAGGGCCCCGGGAGCGAAATCACCCCTCCACTTT.

The chain links TRBV7-6 to TRBJ2-7; D perhaps matches TRBD2 (6 bases). CDR1 is SGHVS, CDR2 FNYEAQ, per germline. CDR3 length: 15 amino acids. V lost 3 bases to trimming and J lost 0 bases, with 12 bases between them. Here the CDR3 DNA reads TGTGCCAGCAGCTTCGGCCGGAGGGGCTCCTACGAGCAGTACTTC. This codes for CASSFGRRGSYEQYF.

The chain carries TRBV7-2 and TRBJ1-1; D not certain. CDR3 length: 10 amino acids. CDR1 and CDR2 from the germline V gene are SGHTA and FQGNSA. V dropped 1 base and J dropped 11 bases, with 5 bases sitting between them. The CDR3 nucleotides read TGTGCCAGCAGCTTAGGGTCGGCTTTCTTT. This sequence encodes CASSLGSAFF.

The V and J genes are TRBV5-4 and TRBJ2-5; D call uncertain. CDR3 length: 8 amino acids. Germline V gene lookup returns CDR1 SGHNT and CDR2 YYREEE (reference sequence). Trimming pared 8 bases from V and 10 bases from J, leaving 6 bases between. CDR3 region: CARTGQYF. In DNA, the CDR3 is TGTGCCAGGACTGGCCAGTACTTC.